This TCR beta chain is drawn from a study of blood T cell repertoires in COVID-19. Study information: Sites in the United States, Italy and Spain provided acute and convalescent COVID-19 samples. T cells, B-cell-depleted T cells, or PBMCs provided the cDNA or gDNA that served as material.

The V and J ends lost 4 bases and 0 bases respectively, with 13 bases between them. The CDR3 is 15 residues long. Looked up from germline, CDR1 is KGHSH and CDR2 is LQKENI. Original data processing: Amplifying reference gene primers gave estimates of nucleated cell counts. The repertoire was sequenced with immunoSEQ multiplex PCR; TCRdb's copy has only in-frame clones and lacks some. V, J and clone size were drawn from that table, and D and trimming were deduced from the DNA. The table shows about 260,000 clones, with 88% occurring only once. The genes are TRBV18 and TRBJ2-7; tentatively, D is TRBD1 (6 bases). This sequence was found in a man in his 60s who had recovered from COVID-19. Sequencing was carried out using peripheral blood. The CDR3 reads CASSHRQDSSYEQYF. In nucleotides, the CDR3 is TGTGCCAGCTCACACCGGCAGGACAGCTCCTACGAGCAGTACTTC.